The rows below give T cell receptor beta chains drawn from one sample of a study of T cell responses to AZD1222 COVID-19 vaccine. The method was immunoSEQ multiplex PCR; TCRdb's version includes in-frame clones alone and lacks a portion of them. The sample has approximately 140,000 clones, 94% seen once; the top ten hold roughly 1.2%. This specimen was peripheral blood, taken on day 0 of AZD1222 vaccination. These receptors were taken from an adult in good health. Each CDR3 is given with its conserved first and last residue. D genes are given only for firm matches. Some rows have no size entry. The others give once, few or many, or a class for an expanded clone.

v_call,j_call,d_call,clone_size,cdr3_nt,cdr3_aa
TRBV7-8,TRBJ2-5,TRBD2,NA,TGTGCCAGCAGCTTAGCGTGGACTAGCGGGGGGGCCTACGAGACCCAGTACTTC,CASSLAWTSGGAYETQYF
TRBV7-3,TRBJ2-5,TRBD2,NA,TGTGCCAGCAGCTCGACGGGACTAGCGGGGAGGGGAGAGACCCAGTACTTC,CASSSTGLAGRGETQYF
TRBV4-1,TRBJ2-2,NA,once,TGCGCCAGCAGCCAAGCCCAGCGGAACACCGGGGAGCTGTTTTTT,CASSQAQRNTGELFF
TRBV10-3,TRBJ1-5,NA,NA,TGTGCCATCAGTGAAGGCCAAGGACAGCCCCAGCATTTT,CAISEGQGQPQHF
TRBV18,TRBJ1-2,TRBD1,once,TGTGCCAGCCGGGGACAGGGTGACTATGGCTACACCTTC,CASRGQGDYGYTF
TRBV11-2,TRBJ1-5,NA,NA,TGTGCCAGCAGCTCCTCTGGTCAGCCCCAGCATTTT,CASSSSGQPQHF
TRBV3-1/TRBV3-2,TRBJ1-2,TRBD1,NA,TGTGCCAGCAGCCAATTGGGGACAGGAGCTAACTATGGCTACACCTTC,CASSQLGTGANYGYTF
TRBV30,TRBJ2-3,TRBD2,NA,TGTGCCTGGAGTGTCGCCTTAGGACTAGCGGGCACAGATACGCAGTATTTT,CAWSVALGLAGTDTQYF
TRBV5-1,TRBJ1-4,TRBD1,NA,TGCGCCAGCAGCCCCGGACAGGCCACAACTAATGAAAAACTGTTTTTT,CASSPGQATTNEKLFF
TRBV5-1,TRBJ2-3,TRBD2,NA,TGCGCCAGCAGCTCGGGACTAGCGGGGGGGCCTAGATCCACAGATACGCAGTATTTT,CASSSGLAGGPRSTDTQYF
TRBV6-5,TRBJ1-4,NA,NA,TGTGCCAGCAGTTACGAACAGACGACTAATGAAAAACTGTTTTTT,CASSYEQTTNEKLFF
TRBV7-4,TRBJ2-3,NA,NA,TGTGCCAGCAACCCATCCGCTAGGTCCACAGATACGCAGTATTTT,CASNPSARSTDTQYF
TRBV19,TRBJ1-2,NA,NA,TGTGCCAGTAGTAAACGGGTGGCTACTAACTATGGCTACACCTTC,CASSKRVATNYGYTF
TRBV24-1,TRBJ2-2,NA,once,TGTGCCACCAGCCCCTCGACCGGGGAGCTGTTTTTT,CATSPSTGELFF
TRBV6-5,TRBJ1-5,NA,NA,TGTGCCAGCTGGTGGGGTACAGGGCGAAGTCAGCCCCAGCATTTT,CASWWGTGRSQPQHF
TRBV7-9,TRBJ2-3,NA,NA,TGTGCCAGCAGCCCGATGTGGACTAGCACAGATACGCAGTATTTT,CASSPMWTSTDTQYF
TRBV4-2,TRBJ2-3,TRBD2,NA,TGTGCCAGCAGCCAAGCTCTAGCGGGGACTAGCACAGATACGCAGTATTTT,CASSQALAGTSTDTQYF
TRBV7-9,TRBJ1-1,TRBD1,NA,TGTGCCAGCTTTCCTGGGACAGGGGGCGAAAACACTGAAGCTTTCTTT,CASFPGTGGENTEAFF
TRBV6-1,TRBJ1-1,NA,NA,TGTGCCAGTCTCTTGATACCGGAGGGCACTGAAGCTTTCTTT,CASLLIPEGTEAFF
TRBV7-9,TRBJ1-4,TRBD1,once,TGTGCCAGCAGCTTAGCGGAACAGGGGAATGAAAAACTGTTTTTT,CASSLAEQGNEKLFF